This T cell receptor beta chain appears in the sequencing data of a study of T cells in Graves' hyperthyroidism and ophthalmopathy. In patients aged 18 to 65, hyperthyroidism was newly diagnosed, with duration under 2 months. For the diagnoses, clinical symptoms, serum thyroxine and TRAb, thyroid ultrasound and orbital computed tomography were used. Fresh peripheral blood, approximately 10 ml, was the source of the PBMCs. Whole-study findings and limits: Blood samples included most of the expanded thyroid clonotypes exceeding 0.001.

This CDR3 spans 13 amino acids. Trimming at V came to 6 bases and at J to 4 bases, leaving 4 bases not matched to a gene. Germline CDR1 is MNHNS and CDR2 is SASEGT. Amplification of TCR beta CDR3 regions was performed using RNA transcripts as template. The TCR CDR3 was amplified in a first-round RT-PCR using the HTBI primer set. TCRdb recomputed calls from the multiplex PCR reads with MiXCR, one row per CDR3 protein. The data hold approximately 400,000 distinct CDR3 sequences, with around 14% observed a single time. Comment on this clonotype: What it binds is not known.

The sequencing sample was made of blood. The sequence was obtained from a woman aged 18-29 years with Graves' hyperthyroidism. V gene TRBV6-1 combines with J gene TRBJ1-2; 8 bases agree with TRBD1. The CDR3, as DNA: TGTGCCAGCAGATTGACAGGGGCCTATGGCTACACCTTC. Protein: CASRLTGAYGYTF.